Each of the 32 T cell receptor beta chains below was sequenced from the same sample in a study of chemoradiotherapy in HPV16-positive cancers. The method was immunoSEQ multiplex PCR; TCRdb's version includes in-frame clones alone and lacks a portion of them. The repertoire has some 3,500 clones, 75% to 90% of them found once; the top ten carry approximately 3%. The specimen comprised tumor tissue, sampled from a patient who underwent chemoradiotherapy. The receptors shown here come from a human donor with HPV-associated anogenital cancer.

The sample holds a few counts of this clone. The rearrangement joins TRBV6-5 to TRBJ1-2; D is undetermined. Germline loops: CDR1 MNHEY, CDR2 SVGAGI. V lost 6 bases, J lost 7 bases, and 15 bases lay in between. The CDR3 contains 13 residues. Written as DNA, the CDR3 is TGTGCCAGCAGCATCGGACTGGCGGGTGGCTACACCTTC. Its translation is CASSIGLAGGYTF.

The chain combines TRBV27 with TRBJ2-7, with D perhaps given as TRBD1 or TRBD2 (5 bases each). V lost 2 bases, J lost 7 bases, and 18 bases lay in between. CDR3 length: 15 residues. The germline CDR1 and CDR2 sequences are MNHEY and SMNVEV (reference sequence). The CDR3: CASSLIVPGAGEQYF. The CDR3 DNA follows: TGTGCCAGCAGTTTAATCGTCCCCGGGGCCGGGGAGCAGTACTTC.

The chain is built from TRBV7-2 and TRBJ1-2; D is undetermined. The V end lost 0 bases, the J end lost 4 bases, and 12 bases lay between the germline ends. CDR3 length equals 15 residues. Germline-derived CDR1 and CDR2 are SGHTA and FQGNSA. The CDR3 bases are TGTGCCAGCAGCTTAGCGCGCAGGTCGAGCTATGGCTACACCTTC. Translation gives CASSLARRSSYGYTF.

The chain carries TRBV29-1 and TRBJ1-3; D is unresolved. V shed 5 bases and J shed 1 base, with 6 bases lying between them. The CDR3 totals 12 residues. Germline V gene data show CDR1 as SQVTM and CDR2 as ANQGSEA. The CDR3 nucleotides are TGCAGCGTTAAAGCATCTGGAAACACCATATATTTT. Translated, it gives CSVKASGNTIYF.

The V gene is TRBV19, the J gene TRBJ2-5; D is perhaps TRBD1 (6 bases). The germline V gene has CDR1 LNHDA and CDR2 SQIVND (reference sequence). Trimming took 1 base from V and 5 from J, leaving 8 bases between them. This CDR3 has 13 amino acids. The chain's CDR3 is CASSIAGAETQYF. CDR3 nucleotides: TGTGCCAGTAGTATAGCAGGGGCTGAGACCCAGTACTTC.

The chain carries TRBV28 and TRBJ1-6; 7 bases match TRBD1. The length of the CDR3 is 14 residues. The V segment lost 5 bases and the J segment 8 bases; nucleotides outside the gene matches: 6. From germline, CDR1 is MDHEN and CDR2 SYDVKM. The CDR3 is CASSLRQGDSPLHF. CDR3 nucleotide sequence: TGTGCCAGCAGTCTACGACAGGGTGATTCACCCCTCCACTTT.

The J gene is TRBJ2-5, the V gene TRBV11-1, with 9 bases fitting TRBD2. The CDR3 is 16 residues long. Germline lookup yields CDR1 SGHAT and CDR2 FQDESV (reference sequence). V shed 5 bases and J 4 bases; nucleotides not matched to a gene: 11. The CDR3 sequence is CASSLRSGRWRETQYF. The CDR3 DNA sequence: TGTGCCAGCAGCCTACGAAGCGGGAGGTGGAGAGAGACCCAGTACTTC.

The chain combines TRBV19 with TRBJ2-3, with TRBD1 matching 7 bases. Germline loops: CDR1 LNHDA, CDR2 SQIVND (reference sequence). The CDR3 runs to 16 residues. V was pared by 4 bases and J by 5 bases, with 12 bases of the junction left unmatched. CDR3: CASSRGRRQGIDTQYF. The CDR3 DNA reads as TGTGCCAGTAGTAGGGGACGCCGACAGGGAATAGATACGCAGTATTTT.

V usage is TRBV18 and J usage is TRBJ2-1; TRBD2 agrees at 8 bases. CDR1 KGHSH and CDR2 LQKENI come from the germline V gene. V lost 2 bases, J lost 6 bases, and 6 bases stayed unmatched. The CDR3 covers 15 residues. The CDR3 sequence: CASSPSSGSPNEQFF. In nucleotides, the CDR3 is TGTGCCAGCTCACCATCCAGCGGGAGCCCCAATGAGCAGTTCTTC.

This chain links TRBV5-1 with TRBJ2-7, with TRBD1 as a possible D gene (6 bases). V was trimmed by 3 bases and J by 2 bases, leaving 9 bases between them. Germline values: CDR1 SGHRS, CDR2 YFSETQ. The CDR3 is 13 amino acids. This CDR3 is CASSWDKTYEQYF. CDR3 in DNA: TGCGCCAGCAGCTGGGACAAGACCTACGAGCAGTACTTC. Variable domain in full (rest from reference TRBV5-1 and TRBJ2-7): KAGVTQTPRYLIKTRGQQVTLSCSPISGHRSVSWYQQTPGQGLQFLFEYFSETQRNKGNFPGRFSGRQFSNSRSEMNVSTLELGDSALYLCASSWDKTYEQYFGPGTRLTVT.

This clone was seen more than once but under ten times. The chain carries TRBV10-3 and TRBJ1-1, with D maybe TRBD1 (6 bases). With 6 bases removed from V and 1 base from J, the gap between germline ends came to 9 bases. This CDR3 comprises 13 residues. The germline V gene encodes CDR1 ENHRY and CDR2 SYGVKD. The CDR3 nucleotides are TGTGCCATCAGGACACAGGGGAACACTGAAGCTTTCTTT. Residues: CAIRTQGNTEAFF.

This clone was seen a handful of times. The rearrangement links TRBV6-1 to TRBJ1-2; weak D call: TRBD1 (6 bases). Looked up from germline, CDR1 is MNHNS and CDR2 is SASEGT. Trimming cost V 2 bases and J 4 bases, with 23 bases left between them. This CDR3 comprises 18 residues. The chain's CDR3 is CASSEPSRGRGGTYGYTF. The CDR3 DNA is TGTGCCAGCAGTGAACCTTCAAGGGGCCGAGGGGGTACCTATGGCTACACCTTC.

The gene calls are TRBV5-1 and TRBJ2-3, with TRBD1 matching 7 bases. The J segment lost 3 bases and the V segment lost 4 bases, leaving 5 bases of the junction unmatched. The germline V gene encodes CDR1 SGHRS and CDR2 YFSETQ. The CDR3 length is 14 residues. CDR3 nucleotides: TGCGCCAGCAGCACAAGACAGGGAACAGATACGCAGTATTTT. Protein sequence: CASSTRQGTDTQYF.

The chain is built from TRBV13 and TRBJ1-1; no firm D call. The germline gives CDR1 PRHDT, CDR2 FYEKMQ (reference sequence). The CDR3 consists of 14 residues. Deletions cut 5 bases from V and 1 base from J, with 11 bases between. CDR3 sequence: CASSKGRPNTEAFF. CDR3 DNA sequence: TGTGCCAGCAGCAAAGGTCGGCCGAACACTGAAGCTTTCTTT.

J is TRBJ2-1 and V is TRBV2; no reliable D call. Germline CDR1 reads SNHLY; CDR2 reads FYNNEI. The CDR3 runs to 14 residues. The V end lost 3 bases, the J end lost 4 bases, and 10 bases lay between the germline ends. In DNA, the CDR3 is TGTGCCAGCAGTGAGTGGGATCGGTACAATGAGCAGTTCTTC. Translation gives CASSEWDRYNEQFF.

The rearrangement links TRBV19 to TRBJ1-4, with a tentative D call TRBD1 (5 bases). This CDR3 has 13 residues. Trimming took 3 bases from V and 4 from J, leaving 6 bases between them. CDR1 and CDR2 (germline): LNHDA, SQIVND (reference sequence). The CDR3 region is CASSMQGNEKLFF. CDR3 DNA sequence: TGTGCCAGTAGTATGCAGGGTAATGAAAAACTGTTTTTT.

This clone was recorded a few times. The rearrangement joins TRBV6-5 to TRBJ2-7, with D perhaps matching TRBD2 (6 bases). The CDR3 consists of 14 residues. Trimming left V 2 bases short and J 2 bases short, with 10 bases between. Germline loops: CDR1 MNHEY, CDR2 SVGAGI. The CDR3 sequence: CASSYAGSPYEQYF. CDR3 bases: TGTGCCAGCAGTTACGCCGGGAGCCCCTACGAGCAGTACTTC.

V and J are TRBV10-3 and TRBJ2-7; the match to TRBD1 covers 12 bases. Germline CDR1 is ENHRY and CDR2 is SYGVKD. The CDR3 contains 16 residues. V lost 4 bases to trimming and J lost 5 bases; unmatched junction nucleotides: 9. The CDR3 sequence is CAISAVPGQGADEQYF. DNA of the CDR3: TGTGCCATCAGTGCAGTTCCGGGACAGGGGGCGGACGAGCAGTACTTC.

This sequence joins TRBV7-2 and TRBJ2-5; 8 bases align to TRBD2. The CDR3 length is 14 residues. With 1 base clipped from V and 5 bases from J, the junction kept 3 bases outside the gene matches. The germline CDR1 and CDR2 sequences are SGHTA and FQGNSA. The CDR3 protein is CASSLGAGGETQYF. The DNA for the CDR3 is TGTGCCAGCAGCTTAGGGGCGGGGGGTGAGACCCAGTACTTC.

The V gene is TRBV25-1, the J gene TRBJ2-3; either TRBD1 or TRBD2 may fit D (5 bases each). The germline V gene encodes CDR1 MGHDK and CDR2 SYGVNS. This CDR3 spans 15 amino acids. Deletions cut 1 base from V and 4 bases from J, with 12 bases between. The CDR3 DNA reads TGTGCCAGCAGTGAATCTTGGGACGGGGCAGATACGCAGTATTTT. Translated: CASSESWDGADTQYF.

The genes are TRBV5-6 and TRBJ1-2; maybe TRBD1 (5 bases). Trimming removed 1 base at V and 4 bases at J, with 14 bases between. Germline CDR1 is SGHDT and CDR2 is YYEEEE. The CDR3 is made up of 15 amino acids. This CDR3 is CASSLQGLRSYGYTF. CDR3 DNA sequence: TGTGCCAGCAGCTTGCAGGGTCTTCGAAGCTATGGCTACACCTTC.

The chain combines TRBV5-8 with TRBJ2-1, with TRBD2 matching over 9 bases. J lost 0 bases, V lost 3 bases, and 4 bases had no gene match. The CDR3 loop spans 16 amino acids. The germline CDR1 and CDR2 sequences are SGHTS and YDEGEE. CDR3 sequence reads: CASSSFSGSSYNEQFF. CDR3 in DNA: TGTGCCAGCAGCTCCTTTAGCGGGAGCTCCTACAATGAGCAGTTCTTC.

The chain employs TRBV7-9 and TRBJ1-1; no firm D call. Germline V gene sequence: CDR1 SEHNR, CDR2 FQNEAQ (reference sequence). The V end was cut by 2 bases, the J end by 12 bases, with 16 bases between. There are 13 residues in the CDR3. The CDR3, as DNA: TGTGCCAGCAGCTTACTCTTAGAGGGCCCCCCTTTCTTT. Its protein is CASSLLLEGPPFF.

This chain connects TRBV30 to TRBJ2-7; D might be TRBD1 (5 bases). Trimming cost V 1 base and J 7 bases, with 14 bases left between them. Germline loops: CDR1 GTSNPN, CDR2 SVGIG (reference sequence). This CDR3 region has 13 residues. CDR3 sequence reads: CAWSAIGHREQYF. The CDR3 region has the DNA TGTGCCTGGAGTGCCATCGGCCACAGGGAGCAGTACTTC.

The V and J genes are TRBV5-3 and TRBJ2-7; 7 bases are a match to TRBD1. TRBV5-3 is marked as an open reading frame, function uncertain. This CDR3 contains 13 residues. Trimming cost V 7 bases and J 2 bases; bases outside gene matches: 6. CDR3 in DNA: TGTGCCAGACTGAGACAGGGACCCTACGAGCAGTACTTC. This codes for CARLRQGPYEQYF.

The CDR3 here is CASSPGRLAGPDNEQFF. CDR3 nucleotide sequence: TGTGCCAGTAGTCCCGGACGCCTAGCGGGTCCAGACAATGAGCAGTTCTTC. The genes are TRBV19 and TRBJ2-1, with TRBD2 identical over 8 bases. The germline V gene has CDR1 LNHDA and CDR2 SQIVND (reference sequence). The CDR3 totals 17 residues. Germline trimming cut 5 bases from V and 5 bases from J; bases unmatched to any gene: 14.

The chain employs TRBV10-3 and TRBJ1-1, with no clear D. V shed 3 bases and J shed 10 bases, with 9 bases lying between them. Per the germline V gene, CDR1 is ENHRY and CDR2 is SYGVKD. CDR3 length: 11 residues. CDR3: CAISEGPLAFF. The CDR3 coding sequence is TGTGCCATCAGTGAAGGGCCTCTAGCTTTCTTT.

V and J are TRBV11-2 and TRBJ2-1, with 11 bases lining up with TRBD2. CDR3 length: 14 amino acids. J gave up 11 bases and V 1 base, and 4 bases lay outside the gene matches. Germline CDR1 and CDR2: SGHAT and FQNNGV. The CDR3 spells CASSLGLAGRKQFF. The CDR3 nucleotides are TGTGCCAGCAGCTTAGGACTAGCGGGACGAAAGCAGTTCTTC.

The V gene is TRBV19, the J gene TRBJ2-5, with D possibly called TRBD1 or TRBD2 (5 bases each). Germline values: CDR1 LNHDA, CDR2 SQIVND (reference sequence). V lost 3 bases and J lost 5, with 31 bases in between. The CDR3 has 20 amino acids. The CDR3 coding sequence is TGTGCCAGTAGTATTCTTTCACGGGACCGGGTGAGTCGAAGACGGGAGACCCAGTACTTC. Its protein product is CASSILSRDRVSRRRETQYF.

The chain recombines TRBV2 with TRBJ1-2; 7 bases are a match to TRBD1. The CDR3 is 13 residues long. In germline, CDR1 is SNHLY, CDR2 FYNNEI. The junction had 4 bases not matched to a gene; V was cut back by 5 bases and J by 4 bases. CDR3 sequence reads: CASSLDRSYGYTF. DNA for the CDR3: TGTGCCAGCAGTCTGGACAGGAGCTATGGCTACACCTTC.

The chain links TRBV21-1 to TRBJ1-5. TRBV21-1 is a pseudogene. CDR3 length: 15 residues. This CDR3 reads CASSKEKTAYRPQHF. The DNA for the CDR3 is TGTGCCAGCAGCAAAGAAAAGACGGCCTATCGGCCCCAGCATTTT.

The rearrangement links TRBV5-1 to TRBJ2-1, with TRBD2 identical over 7 bases. Looked up from germline, CDR1 is SGHRS and CDR2 is YFSETQ. V trimming: 4 bases; J trimming: 4 bases; junction bases outside the gene matches: 5. CDR3 length: 14 amino acids. Here the CDR3 DNA reads TGCGCCAGCAGCCCCAGCGGGGATTACAATGAGCAGTTCTTC. Residues: CASSPSGDYNEQFF.